This TCR beta chain was sequenced in a study of PD-L1 blockade in urothelial cancer. About the research overall: A median approximately 140,000 T cells were found in blood samples.

Time point here: peripheral blood 6 weeks after treatment start. J lost 2 bases, V lost 4 bases, and 4 bases had no gene match. Germline V gene sequence: CDR1 LNHDA, CDR2 SQIVND (reference sequence). The CDR3 loop spans 14 amino acids. Repertoires were generated with immunoSEQ multiplex PCR, while TCRdb's copy carries only in-frame clones and drops some. The data show tens of thousands of clones, roughly 84% seen once. This specimen consisted of PBMCs, obtained around atezolizumab (anti-PD-L1) treatment. The TCR sequence derives from a man aged 45-65 years with urothelial cancer. The chain links TRBV19 to TRBJ1-1, with 7 bases identical to TRBD1. CDR3 amino acids: CASSRTGYNTEAFF. Written as DNA, the CDR3 is TGTGCCAGTAGTAGGACAGGATACAACACTGAAGCTTTCTTT.